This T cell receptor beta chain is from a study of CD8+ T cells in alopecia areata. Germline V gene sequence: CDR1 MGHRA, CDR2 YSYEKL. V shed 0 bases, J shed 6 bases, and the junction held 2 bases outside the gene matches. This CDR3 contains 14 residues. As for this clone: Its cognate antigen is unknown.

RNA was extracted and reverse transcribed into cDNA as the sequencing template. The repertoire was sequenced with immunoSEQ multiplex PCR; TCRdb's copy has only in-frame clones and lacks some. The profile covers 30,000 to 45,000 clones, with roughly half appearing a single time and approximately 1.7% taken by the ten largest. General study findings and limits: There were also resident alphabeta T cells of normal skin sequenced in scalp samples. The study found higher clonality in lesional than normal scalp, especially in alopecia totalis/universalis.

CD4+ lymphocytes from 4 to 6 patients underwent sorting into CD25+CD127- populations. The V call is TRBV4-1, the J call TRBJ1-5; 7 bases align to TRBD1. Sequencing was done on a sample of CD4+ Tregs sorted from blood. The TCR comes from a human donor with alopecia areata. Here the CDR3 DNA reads TGCGCCAGCAGCCAAGATCAGGGGGGTCAGCCCCAGCATTTT. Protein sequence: CASSQDQGGQPQHF.